The clone carrying this TCR beta chain appeared many times. The data belong to a study of T cell repertoires in cytomegalovirus infection. About the study: It can be stated that public TCR beta signatures indicated CMV infection as well as a matching HLA type.

Trimming stripped 1 base from V and 11 bases from J, with 18 bases between. CDR1 is SGHTA and CDR2 is FQGTGA in the germline V gene. This CDR3 is 15 amino acids long. MiXCR, applied by TCRdb to the reads, yields one record per CDR3 protein. The sample yields 600,000 to 800,000 distinct CDR3 sequences, approximately 24% seen once. This sequence joins TRBV7-3 and TRBJ2-1, with TRBD2 as a possible D gene (5 bases). Sequenced: CD8+ T cells from PBMCs. This sequence was found in a human donor in good health (CMV status not recorded). Some clones in this sample may be carry-over from other donors' samples. The CDR3 is CASSLSGSPVDQQFF. Written as DNA, the CDR3 is TGTGCCAGCAGCTTAAGTGGGAGTCCAGTGGATCAGCAGTTCTTC.